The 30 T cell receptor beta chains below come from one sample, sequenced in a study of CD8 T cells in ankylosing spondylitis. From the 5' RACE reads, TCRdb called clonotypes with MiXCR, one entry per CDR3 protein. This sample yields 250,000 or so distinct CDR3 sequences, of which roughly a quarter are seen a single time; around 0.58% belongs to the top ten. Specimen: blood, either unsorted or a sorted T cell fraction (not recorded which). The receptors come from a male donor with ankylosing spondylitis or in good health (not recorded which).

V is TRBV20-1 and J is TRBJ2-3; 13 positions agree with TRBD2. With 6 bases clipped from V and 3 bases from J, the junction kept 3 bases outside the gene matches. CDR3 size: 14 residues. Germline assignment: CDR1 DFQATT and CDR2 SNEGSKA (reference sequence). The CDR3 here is CSASGLAGTDTQYF. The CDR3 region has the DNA TGCAGTGCGTCGGGACTAGCGGGAACAGATACGCAGTATTTT.

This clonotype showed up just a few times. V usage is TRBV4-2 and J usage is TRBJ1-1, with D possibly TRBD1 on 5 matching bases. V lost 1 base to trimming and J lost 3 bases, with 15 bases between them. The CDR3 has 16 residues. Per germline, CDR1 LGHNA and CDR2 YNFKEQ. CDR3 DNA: TGTGCCAGCAGCCAAGGCGGCAGGGCGAGGGACACTGAAGCTTTCTTT. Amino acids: CASSQGGRARDTEAFF.

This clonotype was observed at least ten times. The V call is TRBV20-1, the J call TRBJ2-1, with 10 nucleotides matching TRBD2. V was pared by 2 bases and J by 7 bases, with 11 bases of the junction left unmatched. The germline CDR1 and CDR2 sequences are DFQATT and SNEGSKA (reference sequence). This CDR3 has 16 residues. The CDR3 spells CSARNPTSGERNEQFF. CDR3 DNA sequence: TGCAGTGCTAGAAACCCTACTAGCGGGGAGAGGAATGAGCAGTTCTTC.

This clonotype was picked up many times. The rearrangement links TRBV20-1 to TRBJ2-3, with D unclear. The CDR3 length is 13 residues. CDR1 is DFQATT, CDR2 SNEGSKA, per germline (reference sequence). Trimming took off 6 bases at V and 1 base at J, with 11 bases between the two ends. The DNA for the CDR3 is TGCAGTGCCGTCTGGCAGGGCACAGATACGCAGTATTTT. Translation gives CSAVWQGTDTQYF.

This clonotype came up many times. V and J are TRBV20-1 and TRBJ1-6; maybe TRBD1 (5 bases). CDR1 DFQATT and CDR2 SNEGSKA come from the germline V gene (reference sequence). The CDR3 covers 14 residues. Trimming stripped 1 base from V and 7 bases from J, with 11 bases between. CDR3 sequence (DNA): TGCAGTGCTAGAGCCAGGGCCCCCAATTCACCCCTCCACTTT. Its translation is CSARARAPNSPLHF.

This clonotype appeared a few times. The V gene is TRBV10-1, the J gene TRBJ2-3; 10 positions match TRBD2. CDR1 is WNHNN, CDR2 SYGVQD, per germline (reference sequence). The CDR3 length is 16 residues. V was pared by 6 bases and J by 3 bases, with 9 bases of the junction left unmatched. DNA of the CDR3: TGCGCCAGCAGAGATGGAACTAGCGGGGAGACAGATACGCAGTATTTT. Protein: CASRDGTSGETDTQYF.

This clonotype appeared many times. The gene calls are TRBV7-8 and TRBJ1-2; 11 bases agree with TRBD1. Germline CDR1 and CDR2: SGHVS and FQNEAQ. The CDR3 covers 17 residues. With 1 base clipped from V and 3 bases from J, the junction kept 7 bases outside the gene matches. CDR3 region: CASSLGTGGRRYYGYTF. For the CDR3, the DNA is TGTGCCAGCAGCTTAGGGACAGGGGGCAGGCGCTACTATGGCTACACCTTC.

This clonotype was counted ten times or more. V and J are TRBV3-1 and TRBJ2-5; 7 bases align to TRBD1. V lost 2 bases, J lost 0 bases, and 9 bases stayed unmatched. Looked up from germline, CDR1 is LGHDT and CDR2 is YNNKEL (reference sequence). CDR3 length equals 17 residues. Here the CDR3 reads CASSQPRDSNNQETQYF. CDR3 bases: TGTGCCAGCAGCCAACCCAGGGACAGTAATAACCAAGAGACCCAGTACTTC.

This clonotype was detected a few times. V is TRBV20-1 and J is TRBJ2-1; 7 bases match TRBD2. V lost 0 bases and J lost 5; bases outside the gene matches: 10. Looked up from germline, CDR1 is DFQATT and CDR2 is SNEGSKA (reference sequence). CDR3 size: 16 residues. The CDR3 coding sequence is TGCAGTGCTAGAGACCCCAGCGGGATGGTCCACAATGAGCAGTTCTTC. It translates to CSARDPSGMVHNEQFF.

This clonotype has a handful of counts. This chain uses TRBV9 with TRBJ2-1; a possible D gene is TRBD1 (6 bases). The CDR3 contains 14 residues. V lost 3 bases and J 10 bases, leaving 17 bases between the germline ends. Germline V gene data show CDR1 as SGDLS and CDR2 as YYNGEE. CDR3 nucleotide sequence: TGTGCCAGCAGCGCAGGGGTAACGCTTAACGAGCAGTTCTTC. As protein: CASSAGVTLNEQFF.

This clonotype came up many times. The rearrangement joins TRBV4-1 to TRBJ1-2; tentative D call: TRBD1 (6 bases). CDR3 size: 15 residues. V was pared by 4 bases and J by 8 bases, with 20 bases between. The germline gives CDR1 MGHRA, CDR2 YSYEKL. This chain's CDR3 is CASSRSGQSGDGYTF. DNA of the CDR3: TGCGCCAGCAGCCGTTCCGGACAGAGCGGGGACGGCTACACCTTC.

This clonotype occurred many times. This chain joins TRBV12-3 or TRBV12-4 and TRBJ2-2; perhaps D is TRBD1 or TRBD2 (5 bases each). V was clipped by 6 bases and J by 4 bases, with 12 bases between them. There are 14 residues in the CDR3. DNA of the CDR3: TGTGCCAGCAGCCCCGGGGCGGGCACCGGGGAGCTGTTTTTT. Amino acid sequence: CASSPGAGTGELFF.

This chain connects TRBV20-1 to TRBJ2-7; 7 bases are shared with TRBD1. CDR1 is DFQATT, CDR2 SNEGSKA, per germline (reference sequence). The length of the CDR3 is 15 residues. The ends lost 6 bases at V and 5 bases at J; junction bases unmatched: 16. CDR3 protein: CSAVQLGGPPNEQYF. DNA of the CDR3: TGCAGTGCAGTTCAATTAGGGGGCCCCCCTAACGAGCAGTACTTC.

The CDR3 loop reads CATSDPGGTGETQYF. In DNA, the CDR3 is TGTGCCACCAGTGATCCAGGGGGGACGGGAGAGACCCAGTACTTC. The chain employs TRBV24-1 and TRBJ2-5; possibly TRBD1 for D (7 bases). CDR3 length: 15 amino acids. The ends were cut back, 3 bases at V and 4 bases at J, with 14 bases in the middle. Germline values: CDR1 KGHDR, CDR2 SFDVKD.

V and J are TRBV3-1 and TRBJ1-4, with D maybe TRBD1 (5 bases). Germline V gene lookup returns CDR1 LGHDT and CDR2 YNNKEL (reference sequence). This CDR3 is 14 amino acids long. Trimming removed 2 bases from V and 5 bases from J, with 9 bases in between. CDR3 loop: CASSQRTQNEKLFF. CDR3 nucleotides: TGTGCCAGCAGCCAACGGACACAAAATGAAAAACTGTTTTTT.

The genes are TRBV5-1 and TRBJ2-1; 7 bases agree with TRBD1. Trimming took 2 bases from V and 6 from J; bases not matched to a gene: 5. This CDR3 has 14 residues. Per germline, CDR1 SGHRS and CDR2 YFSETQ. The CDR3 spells CASSFGTVSNEQFF. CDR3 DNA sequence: TGCGCCAGCAGCTTTGGGACAGTATCCAATGAGCAGTTCTTC.

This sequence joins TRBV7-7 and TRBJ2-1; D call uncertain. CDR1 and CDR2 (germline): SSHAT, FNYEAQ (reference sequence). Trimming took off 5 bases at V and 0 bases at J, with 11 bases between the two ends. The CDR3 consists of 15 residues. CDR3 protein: CASSPLRSSYNEQFF. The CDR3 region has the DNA TGTGCCAGCAGCCCGCTCAGGAGCTCCTACAATGAGCAGTTCTTC.

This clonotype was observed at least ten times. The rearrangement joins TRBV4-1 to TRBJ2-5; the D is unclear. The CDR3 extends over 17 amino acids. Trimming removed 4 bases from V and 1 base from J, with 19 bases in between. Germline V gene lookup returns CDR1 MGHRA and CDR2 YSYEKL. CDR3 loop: CASSLLGVWGAQETQYF. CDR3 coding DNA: TGCGCCAGCAGCCTCCTAGGTGTTTGGGGTGCCCAAGAGACCCAGTACTTC.

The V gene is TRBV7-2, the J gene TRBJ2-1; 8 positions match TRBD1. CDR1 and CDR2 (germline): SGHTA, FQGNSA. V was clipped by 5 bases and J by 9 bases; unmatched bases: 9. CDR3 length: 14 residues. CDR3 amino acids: CASSLDRGWGEQFF. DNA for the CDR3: TGTGCCAGCAGCCTAGACAGGGGTTGGGGTGAGCAGTTCTTC.

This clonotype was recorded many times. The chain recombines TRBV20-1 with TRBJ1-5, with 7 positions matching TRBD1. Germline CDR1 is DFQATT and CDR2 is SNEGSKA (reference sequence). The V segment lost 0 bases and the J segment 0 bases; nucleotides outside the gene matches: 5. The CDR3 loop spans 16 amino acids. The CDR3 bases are TGCAGTGCTAGAGACAGGGGGGGTTATAGCAATCAGCCCCAGCATTTT. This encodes CSARDRGGYSNQPQHF.

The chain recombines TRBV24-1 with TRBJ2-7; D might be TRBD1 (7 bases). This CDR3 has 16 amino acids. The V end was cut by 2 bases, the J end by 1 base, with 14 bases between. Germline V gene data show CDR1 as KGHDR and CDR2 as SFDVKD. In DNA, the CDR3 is TGTGCCACCAGTGATTACAGACAGGGAGGATCCTACGAGCAGTACTTC. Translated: CATSDYRQGGSYEQYF.

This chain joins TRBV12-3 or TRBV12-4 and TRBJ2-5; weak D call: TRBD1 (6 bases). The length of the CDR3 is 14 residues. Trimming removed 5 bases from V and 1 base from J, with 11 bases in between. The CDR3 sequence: CASSPGHSQETQYF. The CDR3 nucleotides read TGTGCCAGCAGTCCGGGACACTCCCAAGAGACCCAGTACTTC.

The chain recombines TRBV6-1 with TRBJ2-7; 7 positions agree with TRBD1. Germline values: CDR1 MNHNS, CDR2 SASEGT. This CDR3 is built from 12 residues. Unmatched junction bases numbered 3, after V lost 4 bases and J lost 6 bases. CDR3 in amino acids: CASSGQGGEQYF. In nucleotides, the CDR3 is TGTGCCAGCAGTGGACAGGGTGGCGAGCAGTACTTC.

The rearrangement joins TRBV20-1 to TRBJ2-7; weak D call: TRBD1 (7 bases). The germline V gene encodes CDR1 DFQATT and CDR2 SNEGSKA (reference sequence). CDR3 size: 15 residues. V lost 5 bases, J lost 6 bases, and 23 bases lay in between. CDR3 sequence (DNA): TGCAGTGCTCCGCACCCTTCAGGGGGGTTGCCCGAGCAGTACTTC. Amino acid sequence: CSAPHPSGGLPEQYF.

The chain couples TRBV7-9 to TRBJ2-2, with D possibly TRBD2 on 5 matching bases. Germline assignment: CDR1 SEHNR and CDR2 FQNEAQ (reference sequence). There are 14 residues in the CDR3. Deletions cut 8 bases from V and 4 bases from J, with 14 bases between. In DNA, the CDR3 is TGTGCCAGCGCTCGAGGGTTGAGCACCGGGGAGCTGTTTTTT. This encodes CASARGLSTGELFF.

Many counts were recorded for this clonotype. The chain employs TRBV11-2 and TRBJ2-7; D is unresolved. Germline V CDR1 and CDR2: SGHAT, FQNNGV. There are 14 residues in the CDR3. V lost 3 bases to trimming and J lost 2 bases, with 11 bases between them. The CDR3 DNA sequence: TGTGCCAGCAGCTTTGGATTCTCAGCCTACGAGCAGTACTTC. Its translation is CASSFGFSAYEQYF.

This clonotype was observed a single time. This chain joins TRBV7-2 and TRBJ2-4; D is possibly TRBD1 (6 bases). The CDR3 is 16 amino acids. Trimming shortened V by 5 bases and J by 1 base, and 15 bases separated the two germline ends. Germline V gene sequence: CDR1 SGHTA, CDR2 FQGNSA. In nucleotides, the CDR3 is TGTGCCAGCAGCCAAACAGGGAGTGTGGCCAAAAACATTCAGTACTTC. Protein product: CASSQTGSVAKNIQYF.

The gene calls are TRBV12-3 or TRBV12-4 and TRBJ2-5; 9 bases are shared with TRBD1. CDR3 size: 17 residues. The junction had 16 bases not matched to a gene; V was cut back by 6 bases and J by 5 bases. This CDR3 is CASSSAPGTGYGETQYF. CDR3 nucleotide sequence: TGTGCCAGCAGCTCCGCTCCCGGGACAGGGTATGGGGAGACCCAGTACTTC.

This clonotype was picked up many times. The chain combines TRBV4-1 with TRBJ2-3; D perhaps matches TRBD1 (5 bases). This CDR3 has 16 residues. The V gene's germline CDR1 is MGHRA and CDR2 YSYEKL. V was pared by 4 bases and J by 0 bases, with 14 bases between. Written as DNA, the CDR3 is TGCGCCAGCAGCCCCCGTGGGGCTCCTAGCACAGATACGCAGTATTTT. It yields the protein CASSPRGAPSTDTQYF.

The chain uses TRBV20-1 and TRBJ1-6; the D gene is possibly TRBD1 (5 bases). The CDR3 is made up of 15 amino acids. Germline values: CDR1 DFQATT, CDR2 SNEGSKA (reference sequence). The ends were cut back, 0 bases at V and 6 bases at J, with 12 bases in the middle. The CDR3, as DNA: TGCAGTGCTAGAGATGCGGGGGATCTTAATTCACCCCTCCACTTT. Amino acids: CSARDAGDLNSPLHF.